This T cell receptor (beta chain) was recovered during a study of blood T cells in healthy people across ages. Per the germline V gene, CDR1 is LGHDT and CDR2 is YNNKEL (reference sequence). CDR3 length: 13 residues. Trimming stripped 4 bases from V and 6 bases from J, with 12 bases between. Then a second PCR, running roughly 6 to 11 cycles, was carried out with a sample-barcoded 5' primer and a J-beta primer mix. TCRdb passed the 5' RACE reads through MiXCR, listing each CDR3 protein once. The sample includes some 1,800,000 distinct CDR3 sequences, approximately 39% seen only once; the top ten take around 23%.

The chain recombines TRBV3-1 with TRBJ1-1, with D possibly TRBD1 on 6 matching bases. Sequenced: blood. The clonotype was recovered from a human donor in good health. The CDR3 coding sequence is TGTGCCAGCAGCCGCAGGGGAGTGGCTGAAGCTTTCTTT. Residues: CASSRRGVAEAFF. Filled out from reference TRBV3-1 and TRBJ1-1, the complete variable domain reads DTAVSQTPKYLVTQMGNDKSIKCEQNLGHDTMYWYKQDSKKFLKIMFSYNNKELIINETVPNRFSPKSPDKAHLNLHINSLELGDSAVYFCASSRRGVAEAFFGQGTRLTVV.